This T cell receptor (beta chain) was documented in a study of blood T cell repertoires in COVID-19. The table lists this clone with a count of one. Trimming took 2 bases from V and 4 from J; bases not matched to a gene: 3. Germline V CDR1 and CDR2: SGHTA, FQGNSA. The CDR3 has 14 residues. The repertoire was sequenced with immunoSEQ multiplex PCR; TCRdb's copy has only in-frame clones and lacks some. The table records 95,000 to 150,000 clones, about four fifths of them present only once. This TCR came from a man in his 70s with acute or convalescent COVID-19. The chain employs TRBV7-2 and TRBJ2-7, with TRBD2 identical over 9 bases. The sequencing input was peripheral blood. The CDR3 nucleotides read TGTGCCAGCAGCTTAACAGCGGGGGGTTACGAGCAGTACTTC. Translation: CASSLTAGGYEQYF.